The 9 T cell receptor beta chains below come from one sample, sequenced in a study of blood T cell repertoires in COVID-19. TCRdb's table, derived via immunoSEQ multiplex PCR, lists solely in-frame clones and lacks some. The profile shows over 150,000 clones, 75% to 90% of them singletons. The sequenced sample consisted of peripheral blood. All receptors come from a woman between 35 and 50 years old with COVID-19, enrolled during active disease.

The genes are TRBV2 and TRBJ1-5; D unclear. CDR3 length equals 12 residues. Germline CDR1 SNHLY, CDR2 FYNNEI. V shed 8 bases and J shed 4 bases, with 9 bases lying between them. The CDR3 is CASRFTNQPQHF. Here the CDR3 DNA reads TGTGCCAGCCGATTCACAAATCAGCCCCAGCATTTT. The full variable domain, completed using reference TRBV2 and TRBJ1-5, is EPEVTQTPSHQVTQMGQEVILRCVPISNHLYFYWYRQILGQKVEFLVSFYNNEISEKSEIFDDQFSVERPDGSNFTLKIRSTKLEDSAMYFCASRFTNQPQHFGDGTRLSIL.

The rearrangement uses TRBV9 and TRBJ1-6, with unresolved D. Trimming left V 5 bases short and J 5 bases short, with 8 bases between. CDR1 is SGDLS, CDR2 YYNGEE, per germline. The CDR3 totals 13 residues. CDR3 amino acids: CASSDLNNSPLHF. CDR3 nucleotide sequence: TGTGCCAGCAGTGACTTAAATAATTCACCCCTCCACTTT.

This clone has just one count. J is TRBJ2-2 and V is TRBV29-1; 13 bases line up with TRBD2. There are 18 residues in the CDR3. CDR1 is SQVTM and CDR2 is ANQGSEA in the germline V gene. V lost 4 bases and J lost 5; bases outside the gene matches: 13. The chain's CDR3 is CSVVGFTSGRARTGELFF. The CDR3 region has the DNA TGCAGCGTTGTAGGGTTCACTAGCGGGAGGGCCAGGACCGGGGAGCTGTTTTTT.

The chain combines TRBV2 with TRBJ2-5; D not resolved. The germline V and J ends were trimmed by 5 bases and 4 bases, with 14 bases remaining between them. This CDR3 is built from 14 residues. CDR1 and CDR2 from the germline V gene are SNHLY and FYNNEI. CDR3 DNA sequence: TGTGCCAGCAGTACGACAAACCTTCGAGAGACCCAGTACTTC. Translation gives CASSTTNLRETQYF.

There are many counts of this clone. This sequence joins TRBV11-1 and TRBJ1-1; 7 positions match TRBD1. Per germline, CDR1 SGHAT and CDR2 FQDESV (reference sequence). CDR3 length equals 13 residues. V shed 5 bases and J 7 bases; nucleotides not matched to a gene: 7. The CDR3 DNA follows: TGTGCCAGCAGCCTCGGGACAGTAGTTGAAGCTTTCTTT. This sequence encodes CASSLGTVVEAFF.

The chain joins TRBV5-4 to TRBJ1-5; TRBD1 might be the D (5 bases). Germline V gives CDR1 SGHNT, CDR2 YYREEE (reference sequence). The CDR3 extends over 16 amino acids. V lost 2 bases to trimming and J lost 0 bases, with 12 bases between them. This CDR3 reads CASSFGGTYSNQPQHF. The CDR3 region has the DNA TGTGCCAGCAGCTTCGGGGGGACGTATAGCAATCAGCCCCAGCATTTT.

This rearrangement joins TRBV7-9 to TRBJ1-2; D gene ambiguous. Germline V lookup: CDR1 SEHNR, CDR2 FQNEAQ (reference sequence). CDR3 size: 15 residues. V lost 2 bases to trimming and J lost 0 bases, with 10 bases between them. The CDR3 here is CASSLSGEPNYGYTF. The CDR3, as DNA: TGTGCCAGCAGCTTATCCGGGGAACCTAACTATGGCTACACCTTC.

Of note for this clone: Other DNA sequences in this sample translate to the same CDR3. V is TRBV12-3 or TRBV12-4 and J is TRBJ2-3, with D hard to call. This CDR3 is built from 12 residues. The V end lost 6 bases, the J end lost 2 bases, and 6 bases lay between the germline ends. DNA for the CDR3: TGTGCCAGCAGCCCCATCACAGATACGCAGTATTTT. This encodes CASSPITDTQYF.

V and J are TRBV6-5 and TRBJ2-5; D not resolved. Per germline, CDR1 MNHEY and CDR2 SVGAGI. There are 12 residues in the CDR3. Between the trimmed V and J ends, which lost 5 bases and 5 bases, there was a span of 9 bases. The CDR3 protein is CASSRGWETQYF. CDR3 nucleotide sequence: TGTGCCAGCAGTCGCGGTTGGGAGACCCAGTACTTC.